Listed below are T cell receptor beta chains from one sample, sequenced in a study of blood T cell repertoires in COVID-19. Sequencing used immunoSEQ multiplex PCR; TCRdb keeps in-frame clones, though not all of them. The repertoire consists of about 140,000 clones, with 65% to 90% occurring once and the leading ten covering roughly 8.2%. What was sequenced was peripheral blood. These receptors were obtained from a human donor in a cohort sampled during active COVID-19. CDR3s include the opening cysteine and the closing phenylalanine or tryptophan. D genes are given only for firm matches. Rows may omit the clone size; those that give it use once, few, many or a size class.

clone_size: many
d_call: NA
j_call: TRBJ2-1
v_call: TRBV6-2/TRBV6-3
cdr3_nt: TGTGCCAGCAGTTATCAATTGGACGGGGGAACTATCTATGAGCAGTTCTTC
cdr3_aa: CASSYQLDGGTIYEQFF

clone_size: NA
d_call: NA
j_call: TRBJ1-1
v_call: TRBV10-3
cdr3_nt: TGTGCCATCAGCGGGGACATGAACACTGAAGCTTTCTTT
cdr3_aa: CAISGDMNTEAFF

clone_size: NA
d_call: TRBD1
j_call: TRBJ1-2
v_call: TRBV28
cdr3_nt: TGTGCCAGCTCAGGTAGTGGACAGGGCCGCCTCTATGGCTACACCTTC
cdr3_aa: CASSGSGQGRLYGYTF

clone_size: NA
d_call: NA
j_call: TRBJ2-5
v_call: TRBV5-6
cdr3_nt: TGTGCCAGCAGCTTGGGTAATATCCAAGAGACCCAGTACTTC
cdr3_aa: CASSLGNIQETQYF

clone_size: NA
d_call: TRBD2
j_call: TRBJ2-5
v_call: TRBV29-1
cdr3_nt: TGCAGCGCTCCCCCGACTAGCGGGAGTAGCGAGACCCAGTACTTC
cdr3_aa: CSAPPTSGSSETQYF

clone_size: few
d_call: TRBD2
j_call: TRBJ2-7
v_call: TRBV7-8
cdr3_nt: TGTGCCAGCAGCTTAGGCGGGACTAGCGACGAGCAGTACTTC
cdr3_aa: CASSLGGTSDEQYF

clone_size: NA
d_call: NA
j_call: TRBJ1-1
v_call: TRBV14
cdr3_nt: TGTGCCAGCAGTCAACCAGGGGTGAACACTGAAGCTTTCTTT
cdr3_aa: CASSQPGVNTEAFF

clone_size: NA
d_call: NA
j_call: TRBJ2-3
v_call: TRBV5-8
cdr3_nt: TGTGCCAGCAACCTCGGTGCTCCTACGATCACAGATACGCAGTATTTT
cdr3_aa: CASNLGAPTITDTQYF

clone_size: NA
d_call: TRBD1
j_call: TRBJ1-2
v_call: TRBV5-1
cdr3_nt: TGCGCCAGCACGGGACAGGGTGACTATGGCTACACCTTC
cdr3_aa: CASTGQGDYGYTF

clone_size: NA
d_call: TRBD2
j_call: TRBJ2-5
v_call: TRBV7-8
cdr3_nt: TGTGCCAGCAGCTTTGACGGGAGGTACCAAGAGACCCAGTACTTC
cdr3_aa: CASSFDGRYQETQYF

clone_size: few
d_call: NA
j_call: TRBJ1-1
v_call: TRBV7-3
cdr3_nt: TGTGCCAGCAGCTTTGGCAGGAACACTGAAGCTTTCTTT
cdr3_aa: CASSFGRNTEAFF

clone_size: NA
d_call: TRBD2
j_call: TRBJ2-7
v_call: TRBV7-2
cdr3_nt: TGTGCCAGCAGCTTATACCCTGGACTAGCGGGATCCGACGAGCAGTACTTC
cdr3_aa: CASSLYPGLAGSDEQYF

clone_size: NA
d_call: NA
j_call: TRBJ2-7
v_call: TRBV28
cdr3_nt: TGTGCCAGCAGTTTGTACGGGGTCCCCTCTTACGAGCAGTACTTC
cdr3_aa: CASSLYGVPSYEQYF

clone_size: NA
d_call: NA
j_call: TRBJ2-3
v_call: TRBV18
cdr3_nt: TGTGCCAGCTCACCCCAGGGCAGGGGATGGGCAGATACGCAGTATTTT
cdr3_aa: CASSPQGRGWADTQYF

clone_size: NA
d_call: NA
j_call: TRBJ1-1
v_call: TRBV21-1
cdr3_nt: TGTGCCAGCTTCTCACTTTTTGGCTTCCGAGGAGCTTTCTTT
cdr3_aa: CASFSLFGFRGAFF

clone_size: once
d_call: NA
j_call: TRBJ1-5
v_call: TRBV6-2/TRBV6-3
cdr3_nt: TGTGCCAGCAGTTACGTGAGAAAGGGGTTCAGTAGCAATCAGCCCCAGCATTTT
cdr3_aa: CASSYVRKGFSSNQPQHF